What follows are 7 T cell receptor beta chains derived from one specimen sequenced in a study of CD8+CD57+ T cells in acquired aplastic anemia. Using genomic DNA as the template, TCR beta VDJ and CDR3 profiling was carried out. One entry per CDR3 protein, called by TCRdb with MiXCR from the reads. The sample has roughly 180,000 distinct CDR3 sequences; around 50% are singletons. CD8+CD57+ cell expansion, shown by flow cytometry, had occurred in the patients selected for sequencing. The specimen was sorted CD4+, CD8+, or CD8+CD57+ T cells (not recorded which) from PBMCs. The source of these receptors is a human donor with aplastic anemia.

This clonotype was detected many times. The chain joins TRBV7-9 to TRBJ2-3; no firm D call. Trimming stripped 3 bases from V and 5 bases from J, with 12 bases between. CDR3 length: 14 residues. Germline lookup yields CDR1 SEHNR and CDR2 FQNEAQ (reference sequence). DNA for the CDR3: TGTGCCAGCAGCTTTAACGTGTTTGGAGATACGCAGTATTTT. This encodes CASSFNVFGDTQYF.

The gene calls are TRBV20-1 and TRBJ2-1; D is unclear. CDR3 size: 13 residues. CDR1 is DFQATT and CDR2 is SNEGSKA in the germline V gene (reference sequence). With 6 bases removed from V and 6 bases from J, the gap between germline ends came to 15 bases. In DNA, the CDR3 is TGCAGTGCAAGGTTATCAGGAAGCAATGAGCAGTTCTTC. Protein: CSARLSGSNEQFF.

This clonotype was found many times. The rearrangement links TRBV20-1 to TRBJ1-3, with TRBD1 identical over 8 bases. CDR1 and CDR2 from the germline V gene are DFQATT and SNEGSKA (reference sequence). V shed 6 bases, J shed 2 bases, and the junction held 6 bases outside the gene matches. The CDR3 length is 14 residues. The CDR3 nucleotides are TGCAGTGCGAAATTGACAGGGGCTGGAAACACCATATATTTT. Amino acids: CSAKLTGAGNTIYF.

As to this clonotype: A single base separates this from a much larger clone, so it may be a read error. The rearrangement links TRBV7-9 to TRBJ1-3; D is perhaps TRBD1 (5 bases). The ends were cut back, 5 bases at V and 5 bases at J, with 13 bases in the middle. This CDR3 region has 14 residues. The V gene's germline CDR1 is SEHNR and CDR2 FQNEAQ (reference sequence). Here the CDR3 reads CASSPQGNRNTIYF. The CDR3 bases are TGTGCCAGCAGCCCCCAGGGAAATAGAAACACCATATATTTT. Full variable domain (remainder filled in from reference TRBV7-9 and TRBJ1-3): DTGVSQNPRHKITKRGQNVTFRCDPISEHNRLYWYRQTLGQGPEFLTYFQNEAQLEKSRLLSDRFSAERPKGSFSTLEIQRTEQGDSAMYLCASSPQGNRNTIYFGEGSWLTVV.

This clonotype was found many times. V usage is TRBV20-1 and J usage is TRBJ2-7, with 8 positions matching TRBD2. CDR3 length: 14 residues. The ends lost 3 bases at V and 5 bases at J; junction bases unmatched: 9. Germline CDR1 DFQATT, CDR2 SNEGSKA (reference sequence). CDR3 region: CSARDPGGPDEQYF. The CDR3 region has the DNA TGCAGTGCTAGGGATCCGGGGGGGCCAGACGAGCAGTACTTC.

This clonotype appeared once. This chain connects TRBV15 to TRBJ2-2, with 7 positions matching TRBD2. CDR1 is LNHNV, CDR2 YYDKDF, per germline (reference sequence). Trimming at V came to 8 bases and at J to 7 bases, leaving 10 bases not matched to a gene. CDR3 size: 14 residues. The CDR3 coding sequence is TGTGCCACCCGACTAGCCTATTCGAGCGGGGAGCTGTTTTTT. Residues: CATRLAYSSGELFF. Full variable domain (remainder filled in from reference TRBV15 and TRBJ2-2): DAMVIQNPRYQVTQFGKPVTLSCSQTLNHNVMYWYQQKSSQAPKLLFHYYDKDFNNEADTPDNFQSRRPNTSFCFLDIRSPGLGDTAMYLCATRLAYSSGELFFGEGSRLTVL.

A few counts support this clonotype. This CDR3 is CASSLSSAMRNEQFF. CDR3 in DNA: TGTGCCAGCAGTTTATCCTCCGCCATGAGGAATGAGCAGTTCTTC. V usage is TRBV27 and J usage is TRBJ2-1; no reliable D call. The CDR3 is made up of 15 amino acids. In germline, CDR1 is MNHEY, CDR2 SMNVEV (reference sequence). Trimming shortened V by 0 bases and J by 7 bases, and 13 bases separated the two germline ends.